This entry describes one T cell receptor (beta chain). This sample is drawn from a study of T cell changes during pregnancy in multiple sclerosis. This CDR3 contains 16 residues. Germline CDR1 MGHRA, CDR2 YSYEKL. The V end lost 0 bases, the J end lost 2 bases, and 13 bases lay between the germline ends. TCRdb's table, derived via immunoSEQ multiplex PCR, lists solely in-frame clones and lacks some. The repertoire holds 60,000 to 85,000 clones, with roughly 94% as singletons. Sequenced here: peripheral blood, sampled in the third trimester of pregnancy. The sequence was collected from a female donor with multiple sclerosis, enrolled in a pregnancy study. V and J are TRBV4-1 and TRBJ1-2, with D perhaps TRBD1 (6 bases). CDR3 in DNA: TGCGCCAGCAGCCAAGATCCCAGGGACAAAAACTATGGCTACACCTTC. It translates to CASSQDPRDKNYGYTF.